These 14 T cell receptor beta chains were all obtained from the same sample, sequenced in a study of Ad26.COV2.S vaccination and SARS-CoV-2 variants. Profiled with immunoSEQ multiplex PCR; TCRdb holds only in-frame clones, not every one. The sample lists over 400,000 clones; about 90% were seen once. Treatment indicated: 15 to 20 received Ad26.COV2.S at low or high dose, single or two shots; five or six received placebo; per-sample allocation not given. The study sampled participants on day 63 after the first vaccine or placebo injection. Here the sequenced sample was peripheral blood, taken in a trial of Ad26.COV2.S vaccine versus placebo. Source of these receptors: a person aged 18-65 years who received the Ad26.COV2.S COVID-19 vaccine or a placebo.

The rearrangement uses TRBV2 and TRBJ1-4, with TRBD1 matching 8 bases. The trim removed 5 bases at V and 8 bases at J, leaving 16 bases unmatched. Germline V lookup: CDR1 SNHLY, CDR2 FYNNEI. The CDR3 totals 17 residues. CDR3 sequence: CASSKLRQGRAEEKLFF. CDR3 DNA sequence: TGTGCCAGCAGTAAGCTGCGACAGGGGCGCGCTGAAGAAAAACTGTTTTTT. The full variable domain, with the rest looked up from reference TRBV2 and TRBJ1-4, is EPEVTQTPSHQVTQMGQEVILRCVPISNHLYFYWYRQILGQKVEFLVSFYNNEISEKSEIFDDQFSVERPDGSNFTLKIRSTKLEDSAMYFCASSKLRQGRAEEKLFFGSGTQLSVL.

V and J are TRBV19 and TRBJ2-1, with no clear D. The V and J ends lost 2 bases and 0 bases respectively, with 8 bases between them. The CDR3 covers 15 residues. Looked up from germline, CDR1 is LNHDA and CDR2 is SQIVND (reference sequence). CDR3 coding DNA: TGTGCCAGTAGTATACTAAAAACCTCCTACAATGAGCAGTTCTTC. Translating it yields CASSILKTSYNEQFF. Complete variable domain (other parts from reference TRBV19 and TRBJ2-1): DGGITQSPKYLFRKEGQNVTLSCEQNLNHDAMYWYRQDPGQGLRLIYYSQIVNDFQKGDIAEGYSVSREKKESFPLTVTSAQKNPTAFYLCASSILKTSYNEQFFGPGTRLTVL.

The V call is TRBV11-2, the J call TRBJ2-2, with 12 bases identical to TRBD2. Germline CDR1 SGHAT, CDR2 FQNNGV. V gave up 4 bases and J gave up 6 bases; unmatched junction bases: 6. The CDR3 extends over 16 amino acids. The CDR3 sequence is CASSSSGGAPPGELFF. The CDR3 DNA is TGTGCCAGCAGCTCTAGCGGGGGGGCCCCTCCCGGGGAGCTGTTTTTT.

The chain recombines TRBV6-2 or TRBV6-3 with TRBJ2-1; 16 positions agree with TRBD2. Trimming at V came to 6 bases and at J to 2 bases, leaving 19 bases not matched to a gene. Germline CDR1 MNHEY, CDR2 SVGEGT. CDR3 length equals 22 residues. The CDR3 here is CASSPEQFPPGLAGGTYNEQFF. CDR3 DNA sequence: TGTGCCAGCAGCCCAGAACAGTTCCCACCGGGACTAGCGGGGGGGACCTACAATGAGCAGTTCTTC.

The chain couples TRBV5-5 to TRBJ2-1; D is uncertain. This CDR3 spans 17 amino acids. Germline CDR1 is SGHKS and CDR2 is YYEKEE (reference sequence). Trimming stripped 1 base from V and 6 bases from J, with 20 bases between. The CDR3 loop reads CASSLSPSGAAVNEQFF. The CDR3 region has the DNA TGTGCCAGCAGCTTGTCACCCAGTGGTGCAGCAGTCAATGAGCAGTTCTTC.

The table lists this clone with a count of one. J is TRBJ2-7 and V is TRBV3-1 (or the pseudogene TRBV3-2), with 9 bases lining up with TRBD1. Germline CDR1 is LGHDT and CDR2 is YNNKEL (reference sequence). V gave up 2 bases and J gave up 5 bases; unmatched junction bases: 4. This CDR3 region has 14 residues. The DNA for the CDR3 is TGTGCCAGCAGCCAATCCGGGACAGGGCACGAGCAGTACTTC. Translating it yields CASSQSGTGHEQYF.

The chain uses TRBV27 and TRBJ1-1; 7 bases are shared with TRBD1. The CDR3 contains 15 residues. CDR1 is MNHEY, CDR2 SMNVEV, per germline (reference sequence). Trimming at V came to 7 bases and at J to 5 bases, leaving 13 bases not matched to a gene. CDR3 protein: CASTSLTGSRTEAFF. The CDR3 DNA sequence: TGTGCCAGCACCTCCTTGACAGGGAGTAGGACTGAAGCTTTCTTT.

This clone was picked up one time. The rearrangement links TRBV19 to TRBJ2-1; 12 positions agree with TRBD2. There are 14 residues in the CDR3. J was trimmed by 10 bases and V by 3 bases; bases with no gene match: 4. Germline V gene lookup returns CDR1 LNHDA and CDR2 SQIVND (reference sequence). The CDR3 here is CASSMTSGGKEQFF. The CDR3 bases are TGTGCCAGTAGTATGACTAGCGGGGGTAAAGAGCAGTTCTTC.

The rearrangement uses TRBV4-1 and TRBJ1-2; D unclear. This CDR3 spans 16 amino acids. Germline V lookup: CDR1 MGHRA, CDR2 YSYEKL. V shed 4 bases and J shed 1 base, with 16 bases lying between them. CDR3 in amino acids: CASSPGSVGINYGYTF. As DNA, the CDR3 is TGCGCCAGCAGCCCTGGGTCTGTCGGCATTAACTATGGCTACACCTTC.

CDR3: CASSLLLSYSAYTEAFF. In nucleotides, the CDR3 is TGTGCCAGCAGCTTATTGCTGTCATACTCGGCTTACACTGAAGCTTTCTTT. This chain uses TRBV7-9 with TRBJ1-1; D uncertain. The CDR3 sequence is 17 residues long. Trimming pared 2 bases from V and 3 bases from J, leaving 19 bases between. Per the germline V gene, CDR1 is SEHNR and CDR2 is FQNEAQ (reference sequence).

The V gene is TRBV6-2 or TRBV6-3, the J gene TRBJ1-1, with unresolved D. The CDR3 loop spans 13 amino acids. Trimming pared 3 bases from V and 0 bases from J, leaving 5 bases between. Germline-derived CDR1 and CDR2 are MNHEY and SVGEGT. The CDR3 DNA sequence: TGTGCCAGCAGTTATGTGGTGAACACTGAAGCTTTCTTT. Translation gives CASSYVVNTEAFF.

The chain recombines TRBV4-1 with TRBJ2-6, with 9 bases matching TRBD1. Unmatched junction bases numbered 11, after V lost 4 bases and J lost 1 base. Germline CDR1 reads MGHRA; CDR2 reads YSYEKL. The CDR3 loop spans 19 amino acids. CDR3 nucleotides: TGCGCCAGCAGCCCGCAAGGGACAGGGAAGGGATCTGGGGCCAACGTCCTGACTTTC. Its protein is CASSPQGTGKGSGANVLTF.

The table lists this clone with a count of one. The V gene is TRBV7-9, the J gene TRBJ1-1; D unresolved. This CDR3 contains 14 residues. Germline CDR1 SEHNR, CDR2 FQNEAQ (reference sequence). V lost 5 bases and J lost 0, with 10 bases in between. The CDR3 protein is CASSPGSLNTEAFF. In DNA, the CDR3 is TGTGCCAGCAGCCCGGGAAGTTTGAACACTGAAGCTTTCTTT.

This chain links TRBV9 with TRBJ1-2, with D perhaps TRBD1 (5 bases). CDR3 length: 13 residues. CDR1 is SGDLS and CDR2 is YYNGEE in the germline V gene. Trimming took 8 bases from V and 4 from J, leaving 15 bases between them. Written as DNA, the CDR3 is TGTGCCAGTCGCAGGGTCTCTAGCTATGGCTACACCTTC. This translates into CASRRVSSYGYTF.